This T cell receptor (beta chain) was captured in a study of T-cell reconstitution after alpha-beta-depleted transplantation in children. General study points: Several hundred expanded graft clones reportedly supplied alpha-beta T cells about two months after transplant.

There are many counts of this clonotype. What it recognizes is unknown. The library targeted TCRbeta and was prepared with unique molecular identifiers. From the PCR reads, TCRdb called clonotypes with MiXCR, one entry per CDR3 protein. The data show about 70,000 distinct CDR3 sequences, with roughly 10% seen just once and over 10% held by the top ten. Trimming pared 0 bases from V and 5 bases from J, leaving 10 bases between. The CDR3 sequence is 13 residues long. CDR1 is DFQATT, CDR2 SNEGSKA, per germline (reference sequence). The TCR comes from a boy between 5 and 17 years old with acute myeloid leukemia, due to receive a stem cell transplant. Sequencing used PBMCs, obtained before TCRalphabeta/CD19-depleted stem cell transplant. This sequence joins TRBV20-1 and TRBJ2-5; D gene unclear. The CDR3 DNA sequence: TGCAGTGCTAGAGATCTCGCCGGGGAGACCCAGTACTTC. It encodes CSARDLAGETQYF.